The 23 T cell receptor beta chains reported below all come from one sample, sequenced in a study of cytomegalovirus exposure and HLA in healthy donors. 60 Vbeta and 13 Jbeta primers were used in PCR. Assay used: immunoSEQ multiplex PCR; TCRdb lists only in-frame clones, some missing. The sample lists more than 200,000 clones, around three quarters occurring once. Sequenced sample: PBMCs. These TCRs come from a man between 40 and 49 years old in good health and CMV-seronegative.

V usage is TRBV9 and J usage is TRBJ2-7; 7 bases are a match to TRBD2. V lost 0 bases to trimming and J lost 6 bases; unmatched junction nucleotides: 9. The CDR3 length is 15 residues. Germline V CDR1 and CDR2: SGDLS, YYNGEE. The CDR3 DNA follows: TGTGCCAGCAGCGTAGGGCGTGATGGACTAGGCGAGCAGTACTTC. Translation gives CASSVGRDGLGEQYF.

V and J are TRBV19 and TRBJ1-5, with D perhaps matching TRBD1 (6 bases). The V end was cut by 5 bases, the J end by 1 base, with 15 bases between. Germline V gene data show CDR1 as LNHDA and CDR2 as SQIVND (reference sequence). This CDR3 spans 16 amino acids. The CDR3 nucleotides read TGTGCCAGTAGTCCCCACGGGACACGAAGCAATCAGCCCCAGCATTTT. Its translation: CASSPHGTRSNQPQHF.

The V gene is TRBV19, the J gene TRBJ1-2, with 10 bases that match TRBD1. The V gene end was trimmed by 8 bases and the J gene end by 2 bases; junction bases not matched to a gene: 8. Germline V lookup: CDR1 LNHDA, CDR2 SQIVND (reference sequence). This CDR3 spans 15 amino acids. The CDR3 is CASAQGQGGNYGYTF. The CDR3 coding sequence is TGTGCCAGTGCCCAAGGACAGGGGGGAAACTATGGCTACACCTTC.

The V and J genes are TRBV6-1 and TRBJ2-5; D call uncertain. The closer fit of TRBJ2-7 to the DNA end suggests the J call may be wrong. Germline values: CDR1 MNHNS, CDR2 SASEGT. The CDR3 length is 12 residues. This CDR3 reads CASSRVSYEQYF. CDR3 in DNA: TGTGCCAGCAGTCGGGTTTCCTACGAGCAGTACTTC.

J is TRBJ2-7 and V is TRBV5-8, with unresolved D. Per germline, CDR1 SGHTS and CDR2 YDEGEE. V gave up 4 bases and J gave up 0 bases, with 8 bases separating them. The CDR3 totals 13 residues. The CDR3 region has the DNA TGTGCCAGCAGCCCACCAGGCTCCTACGAGCAGTACTTC. As protein: CASSPPGSYEQYF.

This CDR3 reads CASSSRDEAFF. The CDR3 DNA reads TGTGCCAGCAGCTCGAGGGATGAAGCTTTCTTT. V usage is TRBV11-2 and J usage is TRBJ1-1, with unresolved D. The germline V gene encodes CDR1 SGHAT and CDR2 FQNNGV. This CDR3 region has 11 residues. V dropped 4 bases and J dropped 7 bases, with 7 bases sitting between them.

This chain links TRBV29-1 with TRBJ2-5; D is perhaps TRBD2 (5 bases). V was cut by 2 bases and J by 5 bases, with 9 bases left in between. Germline CDR1 is SQVTM and CDR2 is ANQGSEA. The CDR3 is 12 residues long. The CDR3 here is CSVESGEETQYF. The CDR3 DNA is TGCAGCGTTGAATCTGGGGAGGAGACCCAGTACTTC.

CDR3 DNA sequence: TGCGCCAGCAGCCCTACAGGGGCCGAGCAGTACTTC. Its translation: CASSPTGAEQYF. The chain links TRBV4-1 to TRBJ2-7; 7 nucleotides line up with TRBD1. In germline, CDR1 is MGHRA, CDR2 YSYEKL. CDR3 length: 12 residues. The ends lost 4 bases at V and 6 bases at J; junction bases unmatched: 3.

The CDR3 region has the DNA TGCGCCAGCAGCTTAACAACAGGGGGAGCGCGTCACGGGGAGCTGTTTTTT. It yields the protein CASSLTTGGARHGELFF. The chain is built from TRBV5-1 and TRBJ2-2; 8 nucleotides match TRBD1. V was clipped by 2 bases and J by 7 bases; unmatched bases: 13. CDR3 length: 17 residues. Germline lookup yields CDR1 SGHRS and CDR2 YFSETQ.

The chain combines TRBV6-5 with TRBJ1-5; D is uncertain. From germline, CDR1 is MNHEY and CDR2 SVGAGI. This CDR3 comprises 13 residues. V lost 0 bases to trimming and J lost 6 bases, with 6 bases between them. CDR3 protein: CASSYSSGQPQHF. DNA for the CDR3: TGTGCCAGCAGTTACTCGTCAGGTCAGCCCCAGCATTTT.

J is TRBJ2-5 and V is TRBV6-6, with D perhaps TRBD2 (6 bases). Trimming removed 7 bases from V and 5 bases from J, with 17 bases in between. CDR1 is MNHNY, CDR2 SVGAGI, per germline (reference sequence). This CDR3 has 14 residues. The CDR3 sequence is CASKIHEDYETQYF. CDR3 nucleotide sequence: TGTGCCAGCAAAATACACGAGGACTATGAGACCCAGTACTTC.

This clone showed up just a few times. This rearrangement joins TRBV7-9 to TRBJ2-3, with D possibly TRBD1 on 6 matching bases. Trimming left V 0 bases short and J 5 bases short, with 15 bases between. CDR3 length: 16 residues. Germline CDR1 is SEHNR and CDR2 is FQNEAQ (reference sequence). The CDR3 sequence is CASSLAQGTTGDTQYF. CDR3 coding DNA: TGTGCCAGCAGCTTAGCGCAGGGGACGACGGGAGATACGCAGTATTTT.

The V gene is TRBV5-4, the J gene TRBJ1-2; D is perhaps TRBD1 (5 bases). The germline CDR1 and CDR2 sequences are SGHNT and YYREEE (reference sequence). The CDR3 is 15 residues long. The ends were cut back, 1 base at V and 6 bases at J, with 16 bases in the middle. CDR3 nucleotides: TGTGCCAGCAGCTTGAGTTCAGGGCGGCCGAATGGCTACACCTTC. Translating it yields CASSLSSGRPNGYTF. Full variable domain (missing parts from reference TRBV5-4 and TRBJ1-2): ETGVTQSPTHLIKTRGQQVTLRCSSQSGHNTVSWYQQALGQGPQFIFQYYREEENGRGNFPPRFSGLQFPNYSSELNVNALELDDSALYLCASSLSSGRPNGYTFGSGTRLTVV.

In its sample, this clone was seen once. The chain employs TRBV4-1 and TRBJ1-6; TRBD1 agrees at 7 bases. After removal of 4 bases from V and 5 bases from J, the junction contained 8 bases not matched to a gene. Germline V CDR1 and CDR2: MGHRA, YSYEKL. CDR3 length: 16 residues. The CDR3 is CASSPERGQNNSPLHF. The CDR3 region has the DNA TGCGCCAGCAGCCCCGAAAGGGGACAGAATAATTCACCCCTCCACTTT.

This clone occurred once. V and J are TRBV27 and TRBJ1-5; D unresolved. Trimming stripped 3 bases from V and 1 base from J, with 10 bases between. Germline V lookup: CDR1 MNHEY, CDR2 SMNVEV (reference sequence). The CDR3 extends over 15 amino acids. The CDR3 DNA reads TGTGCCAGCAGTTTCGGGGATGCGAGCAATCAGCCCCAGCATTTT. Protein sequence: CASSFGDASNQPQHF.

The rearrangement joins TRBV6-5 to TRBJ1-5; 10 nucleotides line up with TRBD1. The germline CDR1 and CDR2 sequences are MNHEY and SVGAGI. V lost 6 bases and J lost 4; bases outside the gene matches: 6. The CDR3 length is 15 residues. The CDR3 DNA is TGTGCCAGCAGCAAGGGGACAGGGGATAATCAGCCCCAGCATTTT. This sequence encodes CASSKGTGDNQPQHF.

This clone was seen more than once but under ten times. This chain uses TRBV11-3 with TRBJ2-1; 14 bases line up with TRBD2. CDR1 SGHNT and CDR2 YENEEA come from the germline V gene. V trimming: 3 bases; J trimming: 7 bases; junction bases outside the gene matches: 5. This CDR3 is built from 16 residues. The CDR3 here is CASSLTSGRAGNEQFF. The CDR3, as DNA: TGTGCCAGCAGCTTGACTAGCGGGAGGGCCGGGAATGAGCAGTTCTTC.

Turning to this clone: The junction departs from germline at one end; a sequencing error may be responsible. The chain is built from TRBV7-2 and TRBJ1-2, with 9 bases fitting TRBD1. CDR1 SGHTA and CDR2 FQGNSA come from the germline V gene. This CDR3 contains 14 residues. Written as DNA, the CDR3 is TGTGCCGGCAGCTTAGCCGGGACAGGGAATGGCTACACCTTC. Encoded protein: CAGSLAGTGNGYTF.

This chain joins TRBV4-1 and TRBJ2-7; 10 nucleotides agree with TRBD1. This CDR3 is 18 amino acids long. Germline V gives CDR1 MGHRA, CDR2 YSYEKL. The V gene end was trimmed by 1 base and the J gene end by 2 bases; junction bases not matched to a gene: 11. The CDR3 spells CASSQVAPGQGPPYEQYF. For the CDR3, the DNA is TGCGCCAGCAGCCAAGTTGCTCCGGGACAGGGGCCCCCCTACGAGCAGTACTTC.

The CDR3 DNA reads as TGTGCCAGCAGCCCCTGGACAGGGGGTTACAATGAGCAGTTCTTC. It codes for CASSPWTGGYNEQFF. The chain joins TRBV9 to TRBJ2-1; 10 bases are shared with TRBD1. The CDR3 is made up of 15 amino acids. The trim removed 4 bases at V and 4 bases at J, leaving 5 bases unmatched. Germline V gene lookup returns CDR1 SGDLS and CDR2 YYNGEE.

The V call is TRBV4-2, the J call TRBJ2-2; 7 bases are shared with TRBD2. Germline values: CDR1 LGHNA, CDR2 YNFKEQ. V dropped 0 bases and J dropped 6; count of bases not matched to a gene: 4. The CDR3 covers 15 residues. The CDR3 sequence is CASSQEGSGAGELFF. The CDR3 DNA sequence: TGTGCCAGCAGCCAAGAGGGGAGCGGGGCCGGGGAGCTGTTTTTT.

This clone appeared once. The V call is TRBV6-5, the J call TRBJ2-2, with 9 bases identical to TRBD2. CDR3 length equals 15 residues. Losses at the gene ends were 7 bases for V and 3 bases for J; bases not matched to a gene: 6. Germline CDR1 is MNHEY and CDR2 is SVGAGI. The CDR3 bases are TGTGCCAGCAAACGCGGGGGGGCGGACACCGGGGAGCTGTTTTTT. Its protein is CASKRGGADTGELFF.

V usage is TRBV18 and J usage is TRBJ2-5; 10 positions agree with TRBD2. The CDR3 spans 17 residues. CDR1 is KGHSH, CDR2 LQKENI, per germline. Losses at the gene ends were 3 bases for V and 2 bases for J; bases not matched to a gene: 9. This CDR3 is CASSPGLAGAGQETQYF. In nucleotides, the CDR3 is TGTGCCAGCTCACCGGGGCTAGCGGGAGCAGGGCAAGAGACCCAGTACTTC.